Below are 23 T cell receptor beta chains sequenced from a single sample in a study of shared clonotypes between healthy human individuals. Sequencing was performed with immunoSEQ multiplex PCR; in TCRdb, only in-frame clones are kept and a portion is missing. The profile shows 500,000 to 550,000 clones, approximately 94% of them singletons. Sequencing was done on a sample of naive CD4+ T cells sorted from blood. Specified subset: CD45RA+ positively selected. The source is a woman in her 30s in good health.

The chain carries TRBV28 and TRBJ2-7; 8 bases align to TRBD2. V dropped 5 bases and J dropped 4; count of bases not matched to a gene: 13. CDR1 is MDHEN, CDR2 SYDVKM, per germline. The CDR3 spans 16 residues. This chain's CDR3 is CASSTLGTRLGYEQYF. In DNA, the CDR3 is TGTGCCAGCAGTACCTTAGGGACTAGATTAGGGTACGAGCAGTACTTC.

The rearrangement joins TRBV28 to TRBJ2-5; D is perhaps TRBD1 (5 bases). CDR3 length: 15 residues. V was clipped by 4 bases and J by 1 base, with 13 bases between them. The germline gives CDR1 MDHEN, CDR2 SYDVKM. CDR3 sequence: CASSSPRESQETQYF. The CDR3 nucleotides are TGTGCCAGCAGTTCACCCAGGGAATCCCAAGAGACCCAGTACTTC. The whole variable domain, remainder taken from reference TRBV28 and TRBJ2-5, is DVKVTQSSRYLVKRTGEKVFLECVQDMDHENMFWYRQDPGLGLRLIYFSYDVKMKEKGDIPEGYSVSREKKERFSLILESASTNQTSMYLCASSSPRESQETQYFGPGTRLLVL.

In DNA, the CDR3 is TGTGCCAGCAGTTTATCGGCTAGCGGGAGCACAGATACGCAGTATTTT. It is translated as CASSLSASGSTDTQYF. V and J are TRBV28 and TRBJ2-3; 8 bases map to TRBD2. The CDR3 totals 16 residues. CDR1 is MDHEN and CDR2 is SYDVKM in the germline V gene. The trim removed 1 base at V and 0 bases at J, leaving 3 bases unmatched.

This rearrangement joins TRBV5-4 to TRBJ1-4, with TRBD1 as a possible D gene (5 bases). V lost 4 bases, J lost 8 bases, and 9 bases lay in between. Germline V gene lookup returns CDR1 SGHNT and CDR2 YYREEE (reference sequence). This CDR3 spans 12 amino acids. As DNA, the CDR3 is TGTGCCAGCAGCGTCAGGGAAGAAAAACTGTTTTTT. Its translation is CASSVREEKLFF.

The chain recombines TRBV15 with TRBJ1-3; perhaps TRBD1 as D (5 bases). Germline CDR1 and CDR2: LNHNV and YYDKDF (reference sequence). V was clipped by 2 bases and J by 7 bases, with 9 bases between them. The CDR3 contains 13 residues. CDR3 DNA sequence: TGTGCCACCAGCAGACAGGGCAAGAACACCATATATTTT. Translation: CATSRQGKNTIYF. Supplemented by reference TRBV15 and TRBJ1-3, the full variable domain reads DAMVIQNPRYQVTQFGKPVTLSCSQTLNHNVMYWYQQKSSQAPKLLFHYYDKDFNNEADTPDNFQSRRPNTSFCFLDIRSPGLGDTAMYLCATSRQGKNTIYFGEGSWLTVV.

The chain carries TRBV11-2 and TRBJ1-1, with 12 bases that match TRBD1. Trimming at V came to 4 bases and at J to 1 base, leaving 13 bases not matched to a gene. The CDR3 is 19 residues long. Germline CDR1 SGHAT, CDR2 FQNNGV. CDR3 DNA sequence: TGTGCCAGCAGCTCAGCCGGGTCGCCGGGACAGGGGGCGAACACTGAAGCTTTCTTT. As protein: CASSSAGSPGQGANTEAFF.

The chain joins TRBV28 to TRBJ1-1, with D perhaps matching TRBD1 (5 bases). The CDR3 totals 14 residues. Trimming cost V 7 bases and J 5 bases, with 17 bases left between them. Germline V CDR1 and CDR2: MDHEN, SYDVKM. The CDR3 DNA reads TGTGCCAGCACCACGGGACTTGGAGGGACTGAAGCTTTCTTT. As protein: CASTTGLGGTEAFF. Drawing the rest from reference TRBV28 and TRBJ1-1, the complete variable domain is DVKVTQSSRYLVKRTGEKVFLECVQDMDHENMFWYRQDPGLGLRLIYFSYDVKMKEKGDIPEGYSVSREKKERFSLILESASTNQTSMYLCASTTGLGGTEAFFGQGTRLTVV.

This chain joins TRBV6-1 and TRBJ2-7; 9 bases are shared with TRBD2. CDR3 size: 14 residues. Trimming took 6 bases from V and 0 from J; bases not matched to a gene: 3. Germline-derived CDR1 and CDR2 are MNHNS and SASEGT. CDR3: CASRGLASSYEQYF. The CDR3 nucleotides are TGTGCCAGCAGAGGACTAGCGAGCTCCTACGAGCAGTACTTC.

This rearrangement joins TRBV4-2 to TRBJ2-5; 7 positions agree with TRBD2. V was clipped by 1 base and J by 5 bases; unmatched bases: 19. The CDR3 sequence is 19 residues long. Germline V gene data show CDR1 as LGHNA and CDR2 as YNFKEQ. CDR3 amino acids: CASSQARGVGVGSHETQYF. The CDR3 DNA follows: TGTGCCAGCAGCCAAGCACGGGGGGTAGGTGTGGGCAGTCACGAGACCCAGTACTTC.

The chain has TRBV7-4 and TRBJ2-3, with a possible D match to TRBD1 (6 bases). Germline CDR1 and CDR2: SGHVT and SQSDAQ. V was clipped by 3 bases and J by 4 bases, with 17 bases between them. The CDR3 is made up of 16 amino acids. The CDR3 is CASSFQRNEGADTQYF. The CDR3 DNA reads TGTGCCAGCAGCTTCCAGCGGAACGAGGGGGCAGATACGCAGTATTTT.

This clone was counted once. The chain couples TRBV28 to TRBJ2-7; D is ambiguous. CDR3 size: 14 residues. Per germline, CDR1 MDHEN and CDR2 SYDVKM. Trimming left V 2 bases short and J 0 bases short, with 8 bases between. The CDR3 loop reads CASSLTYSSYEQYF. The CDR3 DNA is TGTGCCAGCAGTTTAACATATAGCTCCTACGAGCAGTACTTC.

The CDR3 region is CASSYSRGGEKLFF. The DNA for the CDR3 is TGTGCCAGCAGTTATTCCAGGGGAGGAGAAAAACTGTTTTTT. The chain couples TRBV27 to TRBJ1-4; a weak D match, TRBD1 (6 bases). V lost 4 bases to trimming and J lost 8 bases, with 14 bases between them. The CDR3 sequence is 14 residues long. Germline V gene lookup returns CDR1 MNHEY and CDR2 SMNVEV (reference sequence).

This clone appeared once. The genes are TRBV10-3 and TRBJ2-7, with 8 bases fitting TRBD1. V lost 5 bases and J lost 5; bases outside the gene matches: 17. The CDR3 contains 17 residues. The germline gives CDR1 ENHRY, CDR2 SYGVKD. In DNA, the CDR3 is TGTGCCATCAGTCCTCAGGGGGCCCAGATCTATGGAGACGAGCAGTACTTC. Translating it yields CAISPQGAQIYGDEQYF.

This chain joins TRBV10-2 and TRBJ2-2; D possibly corresponds to TRBD2 (6 bases). Germline V gene sequence: CDR1 WSHSY, CDR2 SAAADI. The CDR3 runs 12 residues. V was clipped by 11 bases and J by 3 bases, with 10 bases between them. For the CDR3, the DNA is TGCGCCCATGTAGCGGACACCGGGGAGCTGTTTTTT. Translated: CAHVADTGELFF.

This chain connects TRBV15 to TRBJ2-7; D is unresolved. Between the trimmed V and J ends, which lost 0 bases and 9 bases, there was a span of 9 bases. The CDR3 consists of 12 residues. Germline-derived CDR1 and CDR2 are LNHNV and YYDKDF (reference sequence). The CDR3 DNA follows: TGTGCCACCAGCAGAGAAGCAGGAAGGCAGTACTTC. This gives the protein CATSREAGRQYF.

J is TRBJ2-4 and V is TRBV28; TRBD1 or TRBD2 may be the D gene (5 bases each). CDR3 size: 15 residues. Trimming stripped 2 bases from V and 4 bases from J, with 12 bases between. Germline V gene data show CDR1 as MDHEN and CDR2 as SYDVKM. The CDR3 loop is CASSLGGPRKNIQYF. The CDR3 DNA sequence: TGTGCCAGCAGTTTAGGGGGACCGCGGAAAAACATTCAGTACTTC. The whole variable domain, filled in from reference TRBV28 and TRBJ2-4, reads DVKVTQSSRYLVKRTGEKVFLECVQDMDHENMFWYRQDPGLGLRLIYFSYDVKMKEKGDIPEGYSVSREKKERFSLILESASTNQTSMYLCASSLGGPRKNIQYFGAGTRLSVL.

V and J are TRBV28 and TRBJ1-1; maybe TRBD1 (5 bases). Germline CDR1 is MDHEN and CDR2 is SYDVKM. The CDR3 covers 13 residues. V was clipped by 1 base and J by 11 bases, with 14 bases between them. CDR3 protein: CASSLFPGEGAFF. CDR3 bases: TGTGCCAGCAGTTTATTTCCGGGGGAGGGTGCTTTCTTT.

This chain uses TRBV5-1 with TRBJ2-7; D is unresolved. In germline, CDR1 is SGHRS, CDR2 YFSETQ. The V end was cut by 4 bases, the J end by 2 bases, with 13 bases between. The CDR3 extends over 14 amino acids. CDR3 loop: CASSPSRRAYEQYF. In DNA form, the CDR3 reads TGCGCCAGCAGCCCGTCAAGGCGCGCCTACGAGCAGTACTTC.

The chain is built from TRBV2 and TRBJ2-7; D call uncertain. The germline gives CDR1 SNHLY, CDR2 FYNNEI. The V gene lost 8 bases and the J gene lost 1 base, with 12 bases spanning the gap. The CDR3 runs to 13 residues. The CDR3 reads CASAVMGSYEQYF. The CDR3 DNA reads TGTGCCAGCGCTGTGATGGGGTCCTACGAGCAGTACTTC.

V usage is TRBV5-1 and J usage is TRBJ2-6; no definite D call. CDR1 and CDR2 from the germline V gene are SGHRS and YFSETQ. The V gene lost 0 bases and the J gene lost 1 base, with 8 bases spanning the gap. This CDR3 region has 16 residues. CDR3 coding DNA: TGCGCCAGCAGCTTGGGACAAATGTCTGGGGCCAACGTCCTGACTTTC. It encodes CASSLGQMSGANVLTF.

The chain combines TRBV28 with TRBJ2-7; 7 bases line up with TRBD2. Germline assignment: CDR1 MDHEN and CDR2 SYDVKM. This CDR3 has 17 residues. V lost 1 base and J lost 2; bases outside the gene matches: 11. This CDR3 is CASSLLAGTNSAYEQYF. The CDR3, as DNA: TGTGCCAGCAGTTTATTGGCCGGGACTAACTCGGCCTACGAGCAGTACTTC. Variable domain in full (rest from reference TRBV28 and TRBJ2-7): DVKVTQSSRYLVKRTGEKVFLECVQDMDHENMFWYRQDPGLGLRLIYFSYDVKMKEKGDIPEGYSVSREKKERFSLILESASTNQTSMYLCASSLLAGTNSAYEQYFGPGTRLTVT.

The chain has TRBV4-1 and TRBJ1-1; D perhaps matches TRBD1 (5 bases). The CDR3 is made up of 18 amino acids. With 5 bases removed from V and 4 bases from J, the gap between germline ends came to 26 bases. Germline V gives CDR1 MGHRA, CDR2 YSYEKL. The CDR3 nucleotides are TGCGCCAGCAGCGCATGGGGAACGGGGGTTGGGATTTTCACTGAAGCTTTCTTT. It is translated as CASSAWGTGVGIFTEAFF.

The genes are TRBV12-5 and TRBJ2-3; D remains ambiguous. V shed 7 bases and J shed 7 bases, with 9 bases lying between them. Germline values: CDR1 LGHNT, CDR2 FRNRAP. The CDR3 is 11 amino acids. The CDR3 spells CASAILNTQYF. The CDR3 DNA reads as TGTGCTAGTGCCATCTTAAATACGCAGTATTTT.